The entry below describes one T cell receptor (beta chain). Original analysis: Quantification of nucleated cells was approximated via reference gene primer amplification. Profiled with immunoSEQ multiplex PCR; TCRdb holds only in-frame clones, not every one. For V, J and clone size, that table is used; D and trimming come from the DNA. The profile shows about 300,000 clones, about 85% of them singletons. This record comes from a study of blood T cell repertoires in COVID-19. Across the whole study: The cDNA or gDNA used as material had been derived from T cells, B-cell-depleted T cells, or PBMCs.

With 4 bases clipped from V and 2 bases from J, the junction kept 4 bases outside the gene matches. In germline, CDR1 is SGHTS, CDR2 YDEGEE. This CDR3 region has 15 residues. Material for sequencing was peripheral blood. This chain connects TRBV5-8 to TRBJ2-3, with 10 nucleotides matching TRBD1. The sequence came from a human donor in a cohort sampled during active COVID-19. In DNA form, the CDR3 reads TGTGCCAGCAGCGAGGGACAGGGGTACACAGATACGCAGTATTTT. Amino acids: CASSEGQGYTDTQYF.